A single sample gave rise to the 28 T cell receptor beta chains below, sequenced in a study of cytomegalovirus exposure and HLA in healthy donors. The primer mix had 60 Vbeta and 13 Jbeta primers. This table comes from immunoSEQ multiplex PCR, and its TCRdb copy is limited to in-frame clones, with some not included. Among 95,000 to 110,000 clones listed, 75% to 80% were seen once. The sequenced sample was PBMCs. The origin of the receptors is a man aged 55-75 years in good health and CMV-seropositive.

In its sample, this clone was seen once. This rearrangement joins TRBV28 to TRBJ2-3; 11 nucleotides line up with TRBD2. This CDR3 region has 18 residues. Trimming took 3 bases from V and 7 from J; bases not matched to a gene: 15. Germline-derived CDR1 and CDR2 are MDHEN and SYDVKM. The CDR3: CASSFPLGSGGAGNTQYF. CDR3 in DNA: TGTGCCAGCAGTTTCCCCTTAGGTAGCGGGGGGGCCGGGAATACGCAGTATTTT.

This rearrangement joins TRBV6-1 to TRBJ2-5; 12 bases line up with TRBD2. The CDR3 has 16 amino acids. V shed 3 bases, J shed 5 bases, and the junction held 7 bases outside the gene matches. Germline loops: CDR1 MNHNS, CDR2 SASEGT. CDR3 nucleotides: TGTGCCAGCAGTGACCGGGGGACTAGCGGGTGGGAGACCCAGTACTTC. The encoded protein is CASSDRGTSGWETQYF.

This chain joins TRBV12-5 and TRBJ1-1; weak D call: TRBD1 (5 bases). Looked up from germline, CDR1 is LGHNT and CDR2 is FRNRAP. The CDR3 is 13 residues long. V dropped 5 bases and J dropped 1 base, with 8 bases sitting between them. CDR3 nucleotide sequence: TGTGCTAGTGGTCGACAGAAGAACACTGAAGCTTTCTTT. The encoded protein is CASGRQKNTEAFF.

This clone turned up a few times. V gene TRBV6-5 combines with J gene TRBJ1-2; 8 bases are a match to TRBD1. The CDR3 runs to 13 residues. Germline V gene lookup returns CDR1 MNHEY and CDR2 SVGAGI. V trimming: 4 bases; J trimming: 6 bases; junction bases outside the gene matches: 4. Here the CDR3 reads CASSLDRVDGYTF. DNA for the CDR3: TGTGCCAGCAGTTTGGACAGGGTGGATGGCTACACCTTC.

The rearrangement uses TRBV5-1 and TRBJ2-5, with a weak D call TRBD1 (5 bases). CDR1 is SGHRS and CDR2 is YFSETQ in the germline V gene. CDR3 length: 14 residues. V was trimmed by 1 base and J by 1 base, leaving 8 bases between them. CDR3 residues: CASSLKGPQETQYF. CDR3 sequence (DNA): TGCGCCAGCAGCTTGAAGGGGCCCCAAGAGACCCAGTACTTC.

The chain employs TRBV29-1 and TRBJ1-1; D is undetermined. V was clipped by 7 bases and J by 1 base, with 13 bases between them. The germline V gene has CDR1 SQVTM and CDR2 ANQGSEA. The CDR3 covers 13 residues. CDR3 sequence (DNA): TGCAGCGGCGGAGGACGGACGAACACTGAAGCTTTCTTT. Encoded protein: CSGGGRTNTEAFF.

The rearrangement links TRBV28 to TRBJ2-5, with TRBD1 matching over 7 bases. The trim removed 5 bases at V and 4 bases at J, leaving 7 bases unmatched. This CDR3 region has 14 residues. In germline, CDR1 is MDHEN, CDR2 SYDVKM. The CDR3 is CASSETGSPETQYF. For the CDR3, the DNA is TGTGCCAGCAGTGAGACAGGGAGCCCAGAGACCCAGTACTTC. Variable domain in full (rest from reference TRBV28 and TRBJ2-5): DVKVTQSSRYLVKRTGEKVFLECVQDMDHENMFWYRQDPGLGLRLIYFSYDVKMKEKGDIPEGYSVSREKKERFSLILESASTNQTSMYLCASSETGSPETQYFGPGTRLLVL.

A few counts support this clone. This chain uses TRBV5-6 with TRBJ1-4, with 7 bases fitting TRBD1. The CDR3 runs 14 residues. Trimming at V came to 2 bases and at J to 8 bases, leaving 6 bases not matched to a gene. Germline V gene sequence: CDR1 SGHDT, CDR2 YYEEEE. The CDR3 DNA sequence: TGTGCCAGCAGCTTACGACAGGGCGGAGAAAAACTGTTTTTT. It encodes CASSLRQGGEKLFF.

The CDR3 loop is CASSPNPSLAGGSTDTQYF. The CDR3 nucleotides are TGTGCCAGCAGTCCCAACCCCAGTCTAGCGGGGGGTAGCACAGATACGCAGTATTTT. This chain uses TRBV27 with TRBJ2-3; 11 bases are a match to TRBD2. Germline V gene data show CDR1 as MNHEY and CDR2 as SMNVEV (reference sequence). The CDR3 covers 19 residues. V lost 5 bases to trimming and J lost 0 bases; unmatched junction nucleotides: 13.

This chain links TRBV5-4 with TRBJ2-1, with no clear D. Germline V CDR1 and CDR2: SGHNT, YYREEE (reference sequence). The V end lost 4 bases, the J end lost 2 bases, and 13 bases lay between the germline ends. The CDR3 runs 15 residues. Here the CDR3 reads CASSHDSHPYNEQFF. CDR3 nucleotide sequence: TGTGCCAGCAGCCATGACTCACACCCCTACAATGAGCAGTTCTTC.

J is TRBJ2-5 and V is TRBV5-1, with 11 nucleotides matching TRBD2. V lost 0 bases, J lost 3 bases, and 7 bases stayed unmatched. Germline CDR1 and CDR2: SGHRS and YFSETQ. The CDR3 has 17 amino acids. In DNA form, the CDR3 reads TGCGCCAGCAGCTTGGGGGCTAGCGGGGGGTCAGAAGAGACCCAGTACTTC. Its translation: CASSLGASGGSEETQYF. Filled out from reference TRBV5-1 and TRBJ2-5, the complete variable domain reads KAGVTQTPRYLIKTRGQQVTLSCSPISGHRSVSWYQQTPGQGLQFLFEYFSETQRNKGNFPGRFSGRQFSNSRSEMNVSTLELGDSALYLCASSLGASGGSEETQYFGPGTRLLVL.

This rearrangement joins TRBV7-3 to TRBJ2-1; 12 nucleotides agree with TRBD2. V trimming: 2 bases; J trimming: 1 base; junction bases outside the gene matches: 12. The CDR3 has 20 residues. Germline values: CDR1 SGHTA, CDR2 FQGTGA. The CDR3 sequence is CASSLELWLAGGSSYNEQFF. The DNA for the CDR3 is TGTGCCAGCAGCTTAGAGTTGTGGCTAGCGGGGGGGTCATCCTACAATGAGCAGTTCTTC.

This chain links TRBV13 with TRBJ2-7; no clear D. The germline CDR1 and CDR2 sequences are PRHDT and FYEKMQ (reference sequence). This CDR3 is 16 amino acids long. The ends were cut back, 5 bases at V and 0 bases at J, with 17 bases in the middle. CDR3 region: CASSPISNRSSYEQYF. The DNA of the CDR3 is TGTGCCAGCAGCCCGATCAGTAATCGAAGCTCCTACGAGCAGTACTTC.

J is TRBJ2-3 and V is TRBV5-1; D possibly corresponds to TRBD2 (5 bases). CDR3 length equals 13 residues. Trimming took 4 bases from V and 6 from J, leaving 12 bases between them. Germline V CDR1 and CDR2: SGHRS, YFSETQ. CDR3 nucleotide sequence: TGCGCCAGCAGCCGGGAACGGCTTGATACGCAGTATTTT. This gives the protein CASSRERLDTQYF. The whole variable domain, remainder taken from reference TRBV5-1 and TRBJ2-3, is KAGVTQTPRYLIKTRGQQVTLSCSPISGHRSVSWYQQTPGQGLQFLFEYFSETQRNKGNFPGRFSGRQFSNSRSEMNVSTLELGDSALYLCASSRERLDTQYFGPGTRLTVL.

There are a few counts of this clone. The chain has TRBV5-4 and TRBJ1-4; 7 bases map to TRBD1. V dropped 5 bases and J dropped 14; count of bases not matched to a gene: 9. The CDR3 consists of 12 residues. CDR1 is SGHNT and CDR2 is YYREEE in the germline V gene (reference sequence). This chain's CDR3 is CASSLNRGGLFF. CDR3 DNA sequence: TGTGCCAGCAGTCTCAACAGGGGTGGGCTGTTTTTT.

Of note for this clone: Other DNA sequences in this sample translate to the same CDR3. V usage is TRBV7-2 and J usage is TRBJ2-5; TRBD1 might be the D (5 bases). Deletions cut 2 bases from V and 2 bases from J, with 9 bases between. Germline values: CDR1 SGHTA, CDR2 FQGNSA. The CDR3 totals 14 residues. Here the CDR3 DNA reads TGTGCCAGCAGCTTATTGGGGCAGCAAGAGACCCAGTACTTC. This encodes CASSLLGQQETQYF.

This clone was detected only a few times. This chain connects TRBV5-1 to TRBJ2-5, with D possibly matching TRBD2 (7 bases). The J call could be wrong; TRBJ2-7 is a better fit for the DNA end. This CDR3 contains 17 residues. Germline V gene sequence: CDR1 SGHRS, CDR2 YFSETQ. This chain's CDR3 is CASSPGREGGASYEQYF. CDR3 sequence (DNA): TGCGCCAGCAGCCCGGGGAGGGAGGGGGGGGCCTCCTACGAGCAGTACTTC.

The rearrangement uses TRBV7-8 and TRBJ2-2, with D unresolved. Germline V gene data show CDR1 as SGHVS and CDR2 as FQNEAQ. CDR3 length: 15 residues. V lost 0 bases and J lost 4, with 9 bases in between. CDR3 in amino acids: CASSLARLSTGELFF. The CDR3 DNA sequence: TGTGCCAGCAGCTTAGCCCGCCTTAGCACCGGGGAGCTGTTTTTT. The full variable domain, in which reference TRBV7-8 and TRBJ2-2 provide the parts outside the CDR3, is GAGVSQSPRYKVAKRGQDVALRCDPISGHVSLFWYQQALGQGPEFLTYFQNEAQLDKSGLPSDRFFAERPEGSVSTLKIQRTQQEDSAVYLCASSLARLSTGELFFGEGSRLTVL.

V is TRBV15 and J is TRBJ2-1; D uncertain. Germline loops: CDR1 LNHNV, CDR2 YYDKDF (reference sequence). The CDR3 runs to 13 residues. The ends were cut back, 0 bases at V and 10 bases at J, with 10 bases in the middle. CDR3 protein: CATSRDMSIEQFF. The CDR3 coding sequence is TGTGCCACCAGCAGAGATATGAGCATCGAGCAGTTCTTC.

The chain links TRBV18 to TRBJ1-6, with TRBD1 identical over 7 bases. The V and J ends lost 3 bases and 0 bases, in that order; junction bases with no gene match: 5. The CDR3 consists of 17 residues. The germline gives CDR1 KGHSH, CDR2 LQKENI. CDR3 coding DNA: TGTGCCAGCTCACCGCAGGACAGGAGCTCCTATAATTCACCCCTCCACTTT. Amino acids: CASSPQDRSSYNSPLHF.

This chain uses TRBV28 with TRBJ2-3; 8 nucleotides line up with TRBD1. The CDR3 is 14 amino acids. Germline V gene sequence: CDR1 MDHEN, CDR2 SYDVKM. The CDR3 nucleotides read TGTGCGTCAGGGGGCGCACCCCCCCCAAGTACGCAGTATTTT. Translating gives CASGGAPPPSTQYF.

The chain uses TRBV6-5 and TRBJ1-5, with 7 bases that match TRBD1. The V segment lost 5 bases and the J segment 5 bases; nucleotides outside the gene matches: 0. Germline V gene lookup returns CDR1 MNHEY and CDR2 SVGAGI. The CDR3 covers 12 residues. CDR3 region: CASSQGDQPQHF. CDR3 DNA sequence: TGTGCCAGCAGTCAGGGGGATCAGCCCCAGCATTTT.

The CDR3 protein is CATSRAPDSNYEQYF. The CDR3 region has the DNA TGTGCCACCAGCAGAGCCCCGGACTCTAACTACGAGCAGTACTTC. This sequence joins TRBV15 and TRBJ2-7; possibly TRBD2 for D (5 bases). Looked up from germline, CDR1 is LNHNV and CDR2 is YYDKDF (reference sequence). Trimming stripped 1 base from V and 3 bases from J, with 13 bases between. The CDR3 consists of 15 residues.

The J gene is TRBJ2-7, the V gene TRBV7-2, with 8 bases that match TRBD1. The CDR3 consists of 14 residues. Germline CDR1 is SGHTA and CDR2 is FQGNSA. Germline trimming cut 4 bases from V and 2 bases from J; bases unmatched to any gene: 4. CDR3 sequence: CASSSRTGTYEQYF. CDR3 DNA sequence: TGTGCCAGCAGCTCGAGGACAGGGACCTACGAGCAGTACTTC.

The V gene is TRBV6-1, the J gene TRBJ2-7; D might be TRBD2 (5 bases). The CDR3 loop spans 14 amino acids. Germline-derived CDR1 and CDR2 are MNHNS and SASEGT. The V end was cut by 8 bases, the J end by 2 bases, with 16 bases between. The chain's CDR3 is CASRGSGGPYEQYF. The CDR3 DNA is TGTGCCAGCCGGGGTTCGGGCGGTCCCTACGAGCAGTACTTC.

Note on this clone: A junction end diverges from the germline sequence, so it may reflect a read error. The V gene is TRBV19, the J gene TRBJ1-2, with a weak D call TRBD1 (6 bases). The CDR3 has 15 residues. CDR1 is LNHDA, CDR2 SQIVND, per germline (reference sequence). The CDR3 DNA reads TGTGACAGTAGTATAGAGAGGACAGACTCCTATGGCTACACCTTC. It translates to CDSSIERTDSYGYTF.

The J gene is TRBJ2-7, the V gene TRBV6-1, with D unclear. V was clipped by 1 base and J by 5 bases, with 9 bases between them. CDR1 and CDR2 (germline): MNHNS, SASEGT. The CDR3 loop spans 13 amino acids. The chain's CDR3 is CASSEVVVHEQYF. Here the CDR3 DNA reads TGTGCCAGCAGTGAAGTAGTGGTTCACGAGCAGTACTTC.

The chain combines TRBV25-1 with TRBJ2-1; the D gene is possibly TRBD1 (5 bases). CDR1 and CDR2 from the germline V gene are MGHDK and SYGVNS. Trimming shortened V by 5 bases and J by 7 bases, and 15 bases separated the two germline ends. The CDR3 has 14 residues. In DNA, the CDR3 is TGTGCCAGCAGTTTAGTAAGCAGGGCGAATGAGCAGTTCTTC. Protein: CASSLVSRANEQFF.